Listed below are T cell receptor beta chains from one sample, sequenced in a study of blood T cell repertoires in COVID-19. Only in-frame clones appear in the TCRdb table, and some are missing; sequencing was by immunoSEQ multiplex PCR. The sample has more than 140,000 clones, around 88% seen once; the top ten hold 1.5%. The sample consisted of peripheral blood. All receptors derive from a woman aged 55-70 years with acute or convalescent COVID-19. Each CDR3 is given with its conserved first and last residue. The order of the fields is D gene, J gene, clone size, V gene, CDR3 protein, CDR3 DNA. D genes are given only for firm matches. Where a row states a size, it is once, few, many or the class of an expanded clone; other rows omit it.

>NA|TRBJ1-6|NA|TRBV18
CASSLADSYNSPLHF
TGTGCCAGCTCACTCGCGGACAGCTATAATTCACCCCTCCACTTT
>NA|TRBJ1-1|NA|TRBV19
CASSIPIRGTEAFF
TGTGCCAGTAGTATTCCGATCAGGGGAACTGAAGCTTTCTTT
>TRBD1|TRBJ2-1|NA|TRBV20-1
CSARGQGVFF
TGCAGTGCTAGAGGACAGGGGGTGTTCTTC
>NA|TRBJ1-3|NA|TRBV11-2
CASSLGAGMSTGNTIYF
TGTGCCAGCAGCTTAGGTGCGGGGATGTCGACTGGAAACACCATATATTTT
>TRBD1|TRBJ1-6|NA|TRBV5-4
CASSLGPTSSGGSGPLHF
TGTGCCAGCAGCTTGGGACCAACTTCTTCAGGGGGCAGTGGACCCCTCCACTTT
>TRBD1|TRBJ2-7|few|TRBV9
CASSVDQGAGEQYF
TGTGCCAGCAGCGTAGACCAGGGGGCAGGGGAGCAGTACTTC
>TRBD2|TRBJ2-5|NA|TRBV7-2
CASSDRGGGQETQYF
TGTGCCAGCAGCGATCGCGGGGGGGGTCAAGAGACCCAGTACTTC
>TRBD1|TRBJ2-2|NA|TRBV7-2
CASSLVWGTANTGELFF
TGTGCCAGCAGCTTAGTTTGGGGGACAGCGAACACCGGGGAGCTGTTTTTT
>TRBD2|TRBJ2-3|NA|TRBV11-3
CASSPHLLGGGTDTQYF
TGTGCCAGCAGCCCCCATCTTTTGGGGGGGGGCACAGATACGCAGTATTTT
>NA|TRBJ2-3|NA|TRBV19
CASSIGREITDTQYF
TGTGCCAGTAGTATAGGGAGAGAAATCACAGATACGCAGTATTTT
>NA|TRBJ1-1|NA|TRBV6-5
CASSYSRGNTEAFF
TGTGCCAGCAGTTACTCTAGGGGGAACACTGAAGCTTTCTTT
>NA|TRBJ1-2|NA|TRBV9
CASSVDDRRGNGYTF
TGTGCCAGCAGCGTAGATGACAGGCGCGGCAATGGCTACACCTTC
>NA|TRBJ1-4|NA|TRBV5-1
CASSLAHGGANEKLFF
TGCGCCAGCAGCTTGGCCCACGGGGGGGCTAATGAAAAACTGTTTTTT
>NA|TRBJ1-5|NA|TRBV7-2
CASSLDNNQPQHF
TGTGCCAGCAGCTTAGATAACAATCAGCCCCAGCATTTT
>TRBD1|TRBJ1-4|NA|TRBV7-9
CASSPYGQGVEKLFF
TGTGCCAGCAGCCCATATGGACAGGGGGTTGAAAAACTGTTTTTT
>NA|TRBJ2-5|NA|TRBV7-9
CASSFGGLQETQYF
TGTGCCAGCAGCTTCGGGGGGCTTCAAGAGACCCAGTACTTC
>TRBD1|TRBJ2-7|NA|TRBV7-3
CASSFGQGGYEQYF
TGTGCCAGCAGCTTTGGACAGGGAGGCTACGAGCAGTACTTC
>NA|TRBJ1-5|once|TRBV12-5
CASGLDTGRNQPQHF
TGTGCTAGTGGTTTGGACACAGGCCGCAATCAGCCCCAGCATTTT
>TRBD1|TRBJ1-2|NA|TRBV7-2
CASSLAQGAQVYTF
TGTGCCAGCAGCTTAGCCCAGGGGGCACAGGTCTACACCTTC
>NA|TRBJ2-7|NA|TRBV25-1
CASSEFGGGYYEQYF
TGTGCCAGCAGTGAATTTGGGGGGGGCTACTACGAGCAGTACTTC
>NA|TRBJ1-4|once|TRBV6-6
CASSPWGGTNEKLFF
TGTGCCAGCAGTCCCTGGGGGGGTACTAATGAAAAACTGTTTTTT
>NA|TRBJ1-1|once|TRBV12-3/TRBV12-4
CASTLTENTEAFF
TGTGCCAGCACCTTGACAGAGAACACTGAAGCTTTCTTT
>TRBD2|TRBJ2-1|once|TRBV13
CASSSLAGGPSNEQFF
TGTGCCAGCAGCTCCCTAGCGGGGGGGCCTTCTAATGAGCAGTTCTTC
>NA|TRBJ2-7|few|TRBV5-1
CASSLEGNPTSEQYF
TGCGCCAGCAGCTTGGAGGGGAATCCAACTTCCGAGCAGTACTTC
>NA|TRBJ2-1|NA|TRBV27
CASSFTSPYNEQFF
TGTGCCAGCAGTTTTACGAGCCCTTACAATGAGCAGTTCTTC
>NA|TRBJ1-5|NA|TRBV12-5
CASGLVVGSVGNQPQHF
TGTGCTAGTGGTTTGGTAGTGGGGAGCGTAGGCAATCAGCCCCAGCATTTT
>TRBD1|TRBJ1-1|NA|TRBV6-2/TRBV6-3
CASSSVPGQGWNTEAFF
TGTGCCAGCAGCTCCGTCCCGGGACAGGGCTGGAACACTGAAGCTTTCTTT
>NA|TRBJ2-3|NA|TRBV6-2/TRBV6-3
CASSYIANRDTQYF
TGTGCCAGCAGTTACATAGCCAACCGGGATACGCAGTATTTT
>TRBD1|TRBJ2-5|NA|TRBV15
CATSRAGQVRQETQYF
TGTGCCACCAGCAGAGCCGGACAGGTCCGCCAAGAGACCCAGTACTTC
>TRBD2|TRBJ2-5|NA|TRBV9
CASSGIAGGETQYF
TGTGCCAGCAGCGGGATAGCGGGGGGGGAGACCCAGTACTTC
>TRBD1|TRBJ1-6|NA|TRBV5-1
CASSQGQALGNSPLHF
TGCGCCAGCAGCCAAGGACAGGCCCTTGGGAATTCACCCCTCCACTTT
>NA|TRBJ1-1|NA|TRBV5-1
CASSLDRANTEAFF
TGCGCCAGCAGCTTGGACAGGGCGAACACTGAAGCTTTCTTT
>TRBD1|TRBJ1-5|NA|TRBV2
CASSEGQAYQPQHF
TGTGCCAGCAGCGAGGGACAGGCCTATCAGCCCCAGCATTTT
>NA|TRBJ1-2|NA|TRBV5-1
CASSVDSQETYGYTF
TGCGCCAGCAGCGTGGACAGCCAGGAAACCTATGGCTACACCTTC
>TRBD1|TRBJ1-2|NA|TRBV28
CASSSGESGQENYGYTF
TGTGCCAGCAGTTCGGGAGAATCGGGACAGGAAAACTATGGCTACACCTTC
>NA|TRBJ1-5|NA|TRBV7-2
CASSLQQGTQPQHF
TGTGCCAGCAGCTTACAACAGGGTACCCAGCCCCAGCATTTT
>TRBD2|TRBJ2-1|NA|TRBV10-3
CAISRTSGLYNEQFF
TGTGCCATCAGTAGGACTAGCGGGCTCTACAATGAGCAGTTCTTC
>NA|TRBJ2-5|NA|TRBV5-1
CASSLGRREGQQNAQYF
TGCGCCAGCAGCTTGGGGCGCAGGGAGGGACAACAAAATGCCCAGTACTTC
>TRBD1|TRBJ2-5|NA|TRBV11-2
CASSLALPGQGQETQYF
TGTGCCAGCAGCTTAGCCCTCCCGGGACAGGGCCAAGAGACCCAGTACTTC
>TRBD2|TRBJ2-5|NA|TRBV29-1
CSVEGTSGGTLQETQYF
TGCAGCGTTGAAGGGACTAGCGGGGGGACCCTACAAGAGACCCAGTACTTC
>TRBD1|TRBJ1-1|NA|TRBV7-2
CASSFVGQGGTEAFF
TGTGCCAGCAGCTTCGTAGGACAGGGGGGGACTGAAGCTTTCTTT
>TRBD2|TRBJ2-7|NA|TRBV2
CASRKLGLGYEQYF
TGTGCCAGCAGGAAATTAGGACTAGGCTACGAGCAGTACTTC
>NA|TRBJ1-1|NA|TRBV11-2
CASSLERVNTEAFF
TGTGCCAGCAGCTTAGAGAGGGTGAACACTGAAGCTTTCTTT
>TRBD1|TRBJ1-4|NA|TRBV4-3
CASSPQQDRGGFNEKLFF
TGCGCCAGCAGCCCTCAGCAGGACAGGGGAGGCTTCAACGAAAAACTGTTTTTT
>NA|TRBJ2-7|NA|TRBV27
CASSLSPPGYEQYF
TGTGCCAGCAGTTTATCTCCCCCGGGGTACGAGCAGTACTTC
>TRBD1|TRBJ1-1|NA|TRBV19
CASSTGQGTTEAFF
TGTGCCAGTAGTACCGGACAGGGGACAACTGAAGCTTTCTTT
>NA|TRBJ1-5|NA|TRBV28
CASTSGDQPQHF
TGTGCCAGCACCTCAGGGGATCAGCCCCAGCATTTT
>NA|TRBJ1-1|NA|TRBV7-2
CASSLGGGQFEAFF
TGTGCCAGCAGCTTGGGAGGGGGACAATTTGAAGCTTTCTTT
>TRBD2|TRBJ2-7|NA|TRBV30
CAWSPTGLAGRSSYEQYF
TGTGCCTGGAGTCCTACCGGACTAGCGGGGAGGAGCTCCTACGAGCAGTACTTC
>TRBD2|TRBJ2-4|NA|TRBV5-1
CASSLALAGGNIQYF
TGCGCCAGCAGCTTAGCCTTAGCGGGGGGAAACATTCAGTACTTC
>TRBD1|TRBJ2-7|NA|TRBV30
CAWSPGTAYEQYF
TGTGCCTGGAGTCCCGGGACAGCCTACGAGCAGTACTTC
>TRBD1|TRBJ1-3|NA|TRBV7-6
CASSPDRGYGNTIYF
TGTGCCAGCAGCCCGGACAGGGGTTATGGAAACACCATATATTTT
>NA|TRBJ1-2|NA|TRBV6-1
CASSEWRDYYGYTF
TGTGCCAGCAGTGAATGGAGGGATTACTATGGCTACACCTTC
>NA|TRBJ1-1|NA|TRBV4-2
CACRKGLMNTEAFF
TGTGCCTGTCGGAAGGGGTTAATGAACACTGAAGCTTTCTTT
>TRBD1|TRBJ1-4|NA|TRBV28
CASSLTKSGQYNEKLFF
TGTGCCAGCAGTTTGACCAAATCGGGACAGTATAATGAAAAACTGTTTTTT